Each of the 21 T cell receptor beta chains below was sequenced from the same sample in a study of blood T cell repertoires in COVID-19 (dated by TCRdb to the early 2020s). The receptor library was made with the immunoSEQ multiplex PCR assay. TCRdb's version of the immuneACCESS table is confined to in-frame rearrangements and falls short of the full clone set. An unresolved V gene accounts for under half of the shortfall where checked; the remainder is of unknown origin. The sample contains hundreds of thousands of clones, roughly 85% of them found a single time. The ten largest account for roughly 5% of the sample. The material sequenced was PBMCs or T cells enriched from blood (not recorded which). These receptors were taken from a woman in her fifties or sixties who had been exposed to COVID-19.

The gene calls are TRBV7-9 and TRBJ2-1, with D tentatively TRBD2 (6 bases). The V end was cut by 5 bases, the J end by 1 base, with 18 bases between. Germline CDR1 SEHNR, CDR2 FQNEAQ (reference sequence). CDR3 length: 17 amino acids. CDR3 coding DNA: TGTGCCAGCAGCGATAGGAGGGGTCCCCGGTCCTACAATGAGCAGTTCTTC. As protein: CASSDRRGPRSYNEQFF.

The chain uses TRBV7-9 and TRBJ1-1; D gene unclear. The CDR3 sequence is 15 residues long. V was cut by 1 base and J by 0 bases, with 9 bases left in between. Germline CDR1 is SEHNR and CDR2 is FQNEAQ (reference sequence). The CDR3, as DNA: TGTGCCAGCAGCTTAGGTGGAGGTCTGAACACTGAAGCTTTCTTT. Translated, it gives CASSLGGGLNTEAFF.

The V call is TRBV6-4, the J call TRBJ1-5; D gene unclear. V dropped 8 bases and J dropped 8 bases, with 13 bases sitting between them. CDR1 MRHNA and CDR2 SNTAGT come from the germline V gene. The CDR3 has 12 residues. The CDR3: CASARPRKPQHF. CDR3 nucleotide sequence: TGTGCCAGCGCTAGACCAAGGAAGCCCCAGCATTTT.

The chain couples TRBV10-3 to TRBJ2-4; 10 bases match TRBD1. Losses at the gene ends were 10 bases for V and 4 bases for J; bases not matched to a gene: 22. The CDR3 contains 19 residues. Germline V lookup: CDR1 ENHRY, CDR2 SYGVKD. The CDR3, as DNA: TGTGCCAGTCGCCGCGGGACAGGGGACGGTTCGGCCGAAAAAAACATTCAGTACTTC. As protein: CASRRGTGDGSAEKNIQYF.

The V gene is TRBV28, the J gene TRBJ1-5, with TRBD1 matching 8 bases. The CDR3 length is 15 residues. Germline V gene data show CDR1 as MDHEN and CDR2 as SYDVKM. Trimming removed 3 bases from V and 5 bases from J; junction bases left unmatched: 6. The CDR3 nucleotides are TGTGCCAGCAGTTTGGGCAGGGGGCGCGATCAGCCCCAGCATTTT. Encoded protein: CASSLGRGRDQPQHF.

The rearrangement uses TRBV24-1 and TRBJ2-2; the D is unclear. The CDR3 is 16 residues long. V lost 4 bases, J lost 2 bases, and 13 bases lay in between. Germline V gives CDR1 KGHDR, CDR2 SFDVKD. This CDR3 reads CATSDPTYGNTGELFF. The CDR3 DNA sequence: TGTGCCACCAGTGACCCGACTTATGGCAACACCGGGGAGCTGTTTTTT.

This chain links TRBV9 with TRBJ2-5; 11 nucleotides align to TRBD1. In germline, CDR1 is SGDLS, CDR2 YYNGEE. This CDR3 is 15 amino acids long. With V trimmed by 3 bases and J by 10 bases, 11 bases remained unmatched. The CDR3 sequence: CASSATSGTGGIQYF. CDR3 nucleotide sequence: TGTGCCAGCAGCGCGACTTCCGGGACAGGGGGGATCCAGTACTTC. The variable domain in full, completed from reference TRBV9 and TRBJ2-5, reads DSGVTQTPKHLITATGQRVTLRCSPRSGDLSVYWYQQSLDQGLQFLIQYYNGEERAKGNILERFSAQQFPDLHSELNLSSLELGDSALYFCASSATSGTGGIQYFGPGTRLLVL.

The CDR3 DNA follows: TGTGCCAGCAGCTTTAGCGGGGCATCGTACAATGAGCAGTTCTTC. It specifies CASSFSGASYNEQFF. The chain employs TRBV7-2 and TRBJ2-1; 8 nucleotides agree with TRBD2. The CDR3 loop spans 15 amino acids. CDR1 and CDR2 (germline): SGHTA, FQGNSA. V lost 3 bases and J lost 4; bases outside the gene matches: 5. The full variable domain, in which reference TRBV7-2 and TRBJ2-1 provide the parts outside the CDR3, is GAGVSQSPSNKVTEKGKDVELRCDPISGHTALYWYRQSLGQGLEFLIYFQGNSAPDKSGLPSDRFSAERTGGSVSTLTIQRTQQEDSAVYLCASSFSGASYNEQFFGPGTRLTVL.

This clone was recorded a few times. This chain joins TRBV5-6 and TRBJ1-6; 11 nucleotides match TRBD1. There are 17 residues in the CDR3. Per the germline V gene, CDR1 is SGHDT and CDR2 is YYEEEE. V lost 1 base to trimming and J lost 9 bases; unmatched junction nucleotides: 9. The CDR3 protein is CASSLFWTGGPLSPLHF. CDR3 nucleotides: TGTGCCAGCAGCTTGTTCTGGACAGGGGGCCCCCTTTCACCCCTCCACTTT.

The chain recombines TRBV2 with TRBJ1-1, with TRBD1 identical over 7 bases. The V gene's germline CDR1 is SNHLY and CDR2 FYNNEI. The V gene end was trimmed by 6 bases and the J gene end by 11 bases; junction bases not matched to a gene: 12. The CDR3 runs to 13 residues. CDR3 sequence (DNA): TGTGCCAGCAGAGGGGGCTCCGTCTTGAACGCTTTCTTT. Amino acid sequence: CASRGGSVLNAFF.

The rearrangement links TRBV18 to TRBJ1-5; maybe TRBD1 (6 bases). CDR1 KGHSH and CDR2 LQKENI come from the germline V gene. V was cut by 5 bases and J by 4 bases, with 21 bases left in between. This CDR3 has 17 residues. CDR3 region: CASSESRGPGNNQPQHF. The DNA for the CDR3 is TGTGCCAGCTCAGAGTCCAGGGGCCCAGGCAATAATCAGCCCCAGCATTTT.

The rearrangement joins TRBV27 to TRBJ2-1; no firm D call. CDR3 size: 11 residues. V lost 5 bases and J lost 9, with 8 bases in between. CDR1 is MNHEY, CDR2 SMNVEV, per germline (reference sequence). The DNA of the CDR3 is TGTGCCAGCAGTCTGCTCGGTGAGCAGTTCTTC. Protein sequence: CASSLLGEQFF.

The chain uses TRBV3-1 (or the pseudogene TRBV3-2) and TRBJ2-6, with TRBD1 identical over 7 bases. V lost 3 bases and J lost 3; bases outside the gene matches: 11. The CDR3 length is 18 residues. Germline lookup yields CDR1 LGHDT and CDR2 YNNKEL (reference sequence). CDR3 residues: CASSHRDRIVRGANVLTF. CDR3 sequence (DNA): TGTGCCAGCAGCCACCGGGACAGAATCGTTCGTGGGGCCAACGTCCTGACTTTC.

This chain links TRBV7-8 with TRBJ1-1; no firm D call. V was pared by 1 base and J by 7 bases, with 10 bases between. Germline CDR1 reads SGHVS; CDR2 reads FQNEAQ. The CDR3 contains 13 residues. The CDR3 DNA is TGTGCCAGCAGCTTAGGGCGGGATATTGAAGCTTTCTTT. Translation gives CASSLGRDIEAFF.

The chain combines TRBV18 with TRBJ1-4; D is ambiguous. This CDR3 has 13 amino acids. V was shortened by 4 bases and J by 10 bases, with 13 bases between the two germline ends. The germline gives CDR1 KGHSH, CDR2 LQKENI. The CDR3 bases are TGTGCCAGCTCACAGGGAGTGGATGTAAAACTGTTTTTT. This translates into CASSQGVDVKLFF.

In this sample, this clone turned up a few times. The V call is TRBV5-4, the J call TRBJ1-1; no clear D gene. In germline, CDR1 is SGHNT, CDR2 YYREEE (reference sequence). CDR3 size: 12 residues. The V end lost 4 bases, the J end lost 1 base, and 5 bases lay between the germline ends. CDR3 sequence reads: CASSAQNTEAFF. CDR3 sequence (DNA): TGTGCCAGCAGCGCACAGAACACTGAAGCTTTCTTT.

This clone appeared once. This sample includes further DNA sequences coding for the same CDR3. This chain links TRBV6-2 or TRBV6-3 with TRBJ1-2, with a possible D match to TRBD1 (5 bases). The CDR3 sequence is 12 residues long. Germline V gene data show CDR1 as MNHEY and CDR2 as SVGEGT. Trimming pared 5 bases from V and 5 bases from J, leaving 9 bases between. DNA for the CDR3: TGTGCCAGCAGTCCCGACAGTTATGGCTACACCTTC. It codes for CASSPDSYGYTF.

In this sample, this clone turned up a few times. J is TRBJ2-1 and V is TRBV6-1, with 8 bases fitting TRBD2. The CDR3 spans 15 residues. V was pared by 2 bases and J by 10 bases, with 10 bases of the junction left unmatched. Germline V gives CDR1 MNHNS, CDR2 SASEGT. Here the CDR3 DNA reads TGTGCCAGCAGTGAATGGGGACTAGGCGTTGAAGAGCAGTTCTTC. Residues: CASSEWGLGVEEQFF.

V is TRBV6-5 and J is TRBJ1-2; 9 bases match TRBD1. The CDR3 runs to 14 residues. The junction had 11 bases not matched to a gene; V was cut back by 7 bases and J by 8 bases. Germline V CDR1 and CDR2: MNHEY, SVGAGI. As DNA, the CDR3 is TGTGCCAGCAAAACCCGGGACAGGGCATGGGGCTACACCTTC. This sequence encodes CASKTRDRAWGYTF.

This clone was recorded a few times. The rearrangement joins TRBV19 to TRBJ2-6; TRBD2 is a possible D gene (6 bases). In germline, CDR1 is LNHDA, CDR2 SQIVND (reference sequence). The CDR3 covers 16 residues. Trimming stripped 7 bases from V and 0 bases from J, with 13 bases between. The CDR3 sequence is CASKAGTYSGANVLTF. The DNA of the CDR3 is TGTGCCAGTAAAGCAGGGACTTACTCTGGGGCCAACGTCCTGACTTTC. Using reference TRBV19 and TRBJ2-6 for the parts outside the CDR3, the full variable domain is DGGITQSPKYLFRKEGQNVTLSCEQNLNHDAMYWYRQDPGQGLRLIYYSQIVNDFQKGDIAEGYSVSREKKESFPLTVTSAQKNPTAFYLCASKAGTYSGANVLTFGAGSRLTVL.

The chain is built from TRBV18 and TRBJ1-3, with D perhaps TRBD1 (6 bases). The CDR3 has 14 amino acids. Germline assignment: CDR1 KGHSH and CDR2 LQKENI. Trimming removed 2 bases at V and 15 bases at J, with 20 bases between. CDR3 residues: CASSPALDSINGYF. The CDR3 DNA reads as TGTGCCAGCTCACCAGCTCTGGACAGTATTAACGGATATTTT.